This T cell receptor beta chain was identified in a study of blood T cell repertoires in COVID-19. V lost 6 bases to trimming and J lost 1 base, with 8 bases between them. CDR3 length: 14 residues. Per the germline V gene, CDR1 is KGHDR and CDR2 is SFDVKD. Sequenced by immunoSEQ multiplex PCR; TCRdb stores in-frame clones only, minus some. The sample lists under 350,000 clones, about 85% occurring once. The receptor comes from a man aged 18 to 30 with active or convalescent COVID-19. The rearrangement joins TRBV24-1 to TRBJ2-2, with D tentatively TRBD1 (6 bases). Sequenced input: peripheral blood. As DNA, the CDR3 is TGTGCCACCAGTAAGGGACAGAACACCGGGGAGCTGTTTTTT. Its protein is CATSKGQNTGELFF.